The T cell receptor (beta chain) under discussion was sequenced for a study of cytomegalovirus exposure and HLA in healthy donors. Study information: Among the approximately 400 donors who were genotyped, about 80% fell in the genetic ancestry cluster that is associated with self-reported Caucasian donors. Findings and caveats of the study: CMV serostatus alone was available as immune exposure information. Researchers reported in a later analysis that a missense DCLRE1C variant was tied to TCR beta V- and J-gene trimming.

13 Jbeta primers and 60 Vbeta primers were used for the PCR. TCRdb's copy holds only in-frame clones and misses some; the assay was immunoSEQ multiplex PCR. Here the sample spans some 110,000 clones, approximately 74% being singletons. The germline V and J ends were trimmed by 4 bases and 0 bases, with 12 bases remaining between them. The CDR3 has 15 amino acids. Germline V gene sequence: CDR1 MNHNY, CDR2 SVGAGI (reference sequence). To note about this clone: Antigen unknown.

The clonotype was recovered from a woman aged 45-65 years in good health and CMV-seropositive. The genes are TRBV6-6 and TRBJ1-1; possibly TRBD1 for D (6 bases). The sequencing sample was made of PBMCs. CDR3 residues: CASSFPGGLNTEAFF. The CDR3 DNA reads TGTGCCAGCAGTTTCCCGGGGGGGCTGAACACTGAAGCTTTCTTT.